This is a list of T cell receptor beta chains from one sample in a study of cytomegalovirus exposure and HLA in healthy donors. Some clones are missing from TCRdb's copy, which holds only in-frame ones; the method was immunoSEQ multiplex PCR. Of some 160,000 clones listed, 75% to 80% are singletons. Sequencing was carried out using PBMCs. The source is a woman in her 30s in good health and CMV-seronegative. CDR3s include the opening cysteine and the closing phenylalanine or tryptophan. Each record gives: clone size, D gene, V gene, J gene, CDR3 protein, CDR3 DNA. The D gene is left open where the match is weak. Rows may omit the clone size; those that give it use once, few, many or a size class.

once,NA,TRBV14,TRBJ1-6,CASSQGSRPLHF,TGTGCCAGCAGCCAAGGCAGCAGGCCCCTCCACTTT
NA,TRBD1,TRBV5-1,TRBJ1-1,CASSTGQGAGNTEAFF,TGCGCCAGCAGCACGGGACAGGGGGCCGGGAACACTGAAGCTTTCTTT
NA,NA,TRBV19,TRBJ1-2,CASSIVGSRRADGYTF,TGTGCCAGTAGTATAGTGGGTTCGCGCAGGGCTGATGGCTACACCTTC
NA,TRBD1,TRBV27,TRBJ1-1,CASSDRGTEAFF,TGTGCCAGCAGCGACAGGGGGACTGAAGCTTTCTTT
NA,NA,TRBV2,TRBJ2-2,CASSEALTSNTGELFF,TGTGCCAGCAGTGAAGCCCTGACAAGTAACACCGGGGAGCTGTTTTTT
NA,TRBD1,TRBV6-1,TRBJ2-1,CASSDGTGDYEQFF,TGTGCCAGCAGTGATGGGACAGGGGACTATGAGCAGTTCTTC
NA,NA,TRBV15,TRBJ1-5,CATSRAQVDRPQHF,TGTGCCACCAGCAGAGCACAAGTGGACAGGCCCCAGCATTTT
NA,NA,TRBV2,TRBJ1-1,CASSETGGITEAFF,TGTGCCAGCAGTGAAACTGGAGGGATAACTGAAGCTTTCTTT
NA,TRBD1,TRBV29-1,TRBJ2-6,CSADTGAGANVLTF,TGCAGCGCAGATACAGGGGCTGGGGCCAACGTCCTGACTTTC
NA,NA,TRBV9,TRBJ2-1,CASSLGGRSSYNEQFF,TGTGCCAGCAGTTTGGGTGGTAGGAGCTCCTACAATGAGCAGTTCTTC
NA,NA,TRBV6-6,TRBJ1-2,CASSYPRGTNYGYTF,TGTGCCAGCAGTTACCCCAGGGGCACTAACTATGGCTACACCTTC
NA,TRBD2,TRBV4-2,TRBJ2-3,CASSQVRGEGDTQYF,TGTGCCAGCAGCCAAGTCCGGGGGGAGGGAGATACGCAGTATTTT
once,NA,TRBV9,TRBJ2-3,CASSVRETGEITDTQYF,TGTGCCAGCAGCGTGCGGGAAACAGGGGAGATCACAGATACGCAGTATTTT
NA,NA,TRBV5-1,TRBJ1-2,CASSSGGQTAGYTF,TGCGCCAGCAGCTCGGGGGGCCAGACAGCTGGCTACACCTTC
NA,TRBD1,TRBV18,TRBJ2-4,CASSGGQAAKNIQYF,TGTGCCAGCTCAGGGGGACAGGCGGCCAAAAACATTCAGTACTTC
NA,NA,TRBV5-1,TRBJ1-4,CASSLGQLLWNEKLFF,TGCGCCAGCAGCTTGGGACAGCTCCTATGGAATGAAAAACTGTTTTTT
NA,NA,TRBV10-2,TRBJ2-7,CASSEQDYSYEQYF,TGCGCCAGCAGTGAGCAAGACTACTCCTACGAGCAGTACTTC
NA,TRBD2,TRBV11-2,TRBJ2-1,CASSPLASGSFNEQFF,TGTGCCAGCAGCCCCCTCGCTAGCGGTTCCTTCAATGAGCAGTTCTTC
NA,NA,TRBV15,TRBJ1-3,CATSRAGASSGNTIYF,TGTGCCACCAGCAGAGCAGGTGCCTCCTCTGGAAACACCATATATTTT
NA,NA,TRBV9,TRBJ2-2,CASSVGVGGYTGELFF,TGTGCCAGCAGCGTAGGAGTCGGGGGTTACACCGGGGAGCTGTTTTTT
NA,NA,TRBV5-5,TRBJ1-5,CASSLGSLTNQPQHF,TGTGCCAGCAGCTTGGGCTCCTTAACTAATCAGCCCCAGCATTTT
NA,TRBD1,TRBV6-5,TRBJ1-2,CASSRDRGGYTF,TGTGCCAGCAGCCGGGACAGGGGTGGCTACACCTTC
NA,TRBD1,TRBV6-6,TRBJ1-4,CASRPSRAGTGGLLFF,TGTGCCAGCAGACCCTCTAGGGCGGGGACAGGGGGCTTACTGTTTTTT
NA,TRBD1,TRBV5-4,TRBJ2-7,CASRGDRAYEQYF,TGTGCCAGCAGGGGCGACAGGGCCTACGAGCAGTACTTC
NA,TRBD1,TRBV11-1,TRBJ1-3,CASSPRDRHSGNTIYF,TGTGCCAGCAGCCCGCGGGACAGGCACTCTGGAAACACCATATATTTT
once,TRBD2,TRBV7-9,TRBJ2-3,CASRESGARTDTQYF,TGTGCCAGCAGGGAGAGCGGGGCCCGCACAGATACGCAGTATTTT
few,NA,TRBV2,TRBJ1-6,CASEPSDTHNSPLHF,TGTGCCAGCGAACCATCCGACACCCATAATTCACCCCTCCACTTT
few,NA,TRBV11-2,TRBJ1-3,CASSSRGQTGNTIYF,TGTGCCAGCAGTTCGAGAGGCCAAACTGGAAACACCATATATTTT
NA,NA,TRBV7-3,TRBJ1-1,CASSSDGGVTEAFF,TGTGCCAGCAGCTCAGACGGGGGGGTCACTGAAGCTTTCTTT
few,NA,TRBV5-4,TRBJ2-6,CASSPDSSGANVLTF,TGTGCCAGCAGCCCCGACAGCTCTGGGGCCAACGTCCTGACTTTC
NA,NA,TRBV28,TRBJ1-5,CASLLGGRHQPQHF,TGTGCCAGCTTACTGGGGGGGCGTCATCAGCCCCAGCATTTT
once,TRBD2,TRBV7-6,TRBJ2-3,CASSNGGGTDTQYF,TGTGCCAGCAGCAACGGGGGGGGCACAGATACGCAGTATTTT
NA,NA,TRBV7-3,TRBJ1-1,CASSFVGGQFNTEAFF,TGTGCCAGCAGCTTCGTCGGCGGGCAGTTTAACACTGAAGCTTTCTTT
NA,TRBD1,TRBV5-1,TRBJ2-7,CASSLRQGYEQYF,TGCGCCAGCAGCTTGAGACAGGGCTACGAGCAGTACTTC
once,TRBD1,TRBV7-9,TRBJ1-5,CASSLKQGQGALHF,TGTGCCAGCAGCTTAAAACAAGGACAGGGAGCACTGCATTTT
NA,TRBD1,TRBV7-3,TRBJ2-7,CASSSHTGQAESYEQYF,TGTGCCAGCAGCTCGCACACTGGACAGGCCGAATCCTACGAGCAGTACTTC
NA,NA,TRBV27,TRBJ2-7,CASSLSEGLSYEQYF,TGTGCCAGCAGTTTATCTGAGGGCCTCTCCTACGAGCAGTACTTC
NA,NA,TRBV29-1,TRBJ1-2,CSVDRLANYGYTF,TGCAGCGTTGACAGGTTAGCTAACTATGGCTACACCTTC
once,TRBD1,TRBV5-1,TRBJ1-1,CASSGTGPGDTEAFF,TGCGCCAGCAGCGGGACAGGGCCAGGGGACACTGAAGCTTTCTTT
NA,NA,TRBV7-8,TRBJ2-7,CASSISLDYYEQYF,TGTGCCAGCAGTATATCCTTGGACTACTACGAGCAGTACTTC
once,NA,TRBV14,TRBJ1-2,CASSPTDSYGYTF,TGTGCCAGCAGCCCGACAGACTCCTATGGCTACACCTTC
NA,TRBD2,TRBV7-7,TRBJ2-1,CASSRLTSGSYNEQFF,TGTGCCAGCAGCCGTCTTACTAGCGGATCCTACAATGAGCAGTTCTTC
NA,TRBD2,TRBV30,TRBJ2-7,CAWSRGDGYEQYF,TGTGCCTGGAGTCGGGGGGATGGCTACGAGCAGTACTTC
NA,NA,TRBV6-6,TRBJ1-1,CASSGGAGNTEAFF,TGTGCCAGCTCGGGGGGGGCTGGGAACACTGAAGCTTTCTTT
NA,TRBD1,TRBV2,TRBJ2-1,CASRGTGDNEQFF,TGTGCCAGCAGGGGGACAGGGGACAATGAGCAGTTCTTC
NA,TRBD1,TRBV15,TRBJ1-2,CATSRAGQGDLYGYTF,TGTGCCACCAGCAGAGCCGGACAGGGAGACCTCTATGGCTACACCTTC
once,TRBD2,TRBV14,TRBJ2-2,CASSRYSGGLTGELFF,TGTGCCAGCAGCCGCTATAGCGGGGGGCTCACCGGGGAGCTGTTTTTT
NA,TRBD1,TRBV11-2,TRBJ2-6,CASSFGTGGANVLTF,TGTGCCAGCAGCTTCGGGACAGGGGGGGCCAACGTCCTGACTTTC
NA,NA,TRBV7-6,TRBJ1-5,CASSSARGVQPQHF,TGTGCCAGCAGCTCCGCCAGGGGCGTTCAGCCCCAGCATTTT
NA,TRBD1,TRBV7-8,TRBJ1-2,CASSWDRGDYGYTF,TGTGCCAGCAGCTGGGACAGGGGCGACTATGGCTACACCTTC
NA,NA,TRBV7-3,TRBJ2-3,CASSLGPTTDTQYF,TGTGCCAGCAGCTTAGGCCCAACCACAGATACGCAGTATTTT
NA,TRBD1,TRBV4-1,TRBJ1-2,CASSQDENRGHYGYTF,TGCGCCAGCAGCCAAGACGAGAACAGGGGGCACTATGGCTACACCTTC
NA,NA,TRBV7-2,TRBJ1-1,CASSTGGRGTEAFF,TGTGCCAGCAGTACGGGGGGCAGAGGCACTGAAGCTTTCTTT
NA,NA,TRBV7-2,TRBJ2-2,CASSPVRQDTGELFF,TGTGCCAGCAGCCCCGTTCGACAGGACACCGGGGAGCTGTTTTTT
NA,TRBD2,TRBV5-1,TRBJ2-5,CASSSAGGQETQYF,TGCGCCAGCAGCTCCGCGGGGGGCCAAGAGACCCAGTACTTC
NA,TRBD1,TRBV5-6,TRBJ1-2,CASRPRDREIYGYTF,TGTGCCAGCCGCCCAAGGGACAGGGAGATCTATGGCTACACCTTC
NA,TRBD2,TRBV7-3,TRBJ2-7,CASSLGSGGSPYEQYF,TGTGCCAGCAGCTTGGGAAGCGGGGGATCCCCCTACGAGCAGTACTTC
NA,NA,TRBV18,TRBJ1-6,CASSRTAFGSPLHF,TGTGCCAGCTCACGGACAGCTTTTGGGTCACCCCTCCACTTT
NA,TRBD1,TRBV27,TRBJ1-1,CASRPRQGYEAFF,TGTGCCAGCAGACCGCGACAGGGTTATGAAGCTTTCTTT